What follows is one T cell receptor beta chain and its context. Its antigen is not identified. Profiling relied on immunoSEQ multiplex PCR, and the TCRdb table lists in-frame clones only, not all of them. The sample holds 50,000 to 85,000 clones, approximately 83% seen once. This entry comes from a study of radiotherapy plus CTLA-4 blockade in lung cancer. Turning to the study itself: The study recorded objective responses in about 20% of patients and disease control in about 30%.

Broader study findings: Early blood T cell clone dynamics, with interferon-beta, were reported to best predict response. In blood, after radiotherapy plus ipilimumab, tumor-derived TCR clones expanded.

This CDR3 contains 15 residues. Looked up from germline, CDR1 is MNHEY and CDR2 is SVGAGI. V lost 7 bases, J lost 0 bases, and 7 bases stayed unmatched. With ipilimumab providing CTLA-4 blockade, focal radiation was administered to patients who had chemo-refractory metastatic non-small-cell lung cancer. This clonotype was sampled from a human donor with non-small cell lung cancer who had a partial response to radiotherapy plus ipilimumab. The chain joins TRBV6-5 to TRBJ2-7; 9 bases are shared with TRBD2. Sequences were derived from peripheral blood, sampled from a patient treated with radiotherapy plus ipilimumab. The CDR3 region has the DNA TGTGCCAGCAAAATAGCGGGAGCGTTCTCCTACGAGCAGTACTTC. This codes for CASKIAGAFSYEQYF.